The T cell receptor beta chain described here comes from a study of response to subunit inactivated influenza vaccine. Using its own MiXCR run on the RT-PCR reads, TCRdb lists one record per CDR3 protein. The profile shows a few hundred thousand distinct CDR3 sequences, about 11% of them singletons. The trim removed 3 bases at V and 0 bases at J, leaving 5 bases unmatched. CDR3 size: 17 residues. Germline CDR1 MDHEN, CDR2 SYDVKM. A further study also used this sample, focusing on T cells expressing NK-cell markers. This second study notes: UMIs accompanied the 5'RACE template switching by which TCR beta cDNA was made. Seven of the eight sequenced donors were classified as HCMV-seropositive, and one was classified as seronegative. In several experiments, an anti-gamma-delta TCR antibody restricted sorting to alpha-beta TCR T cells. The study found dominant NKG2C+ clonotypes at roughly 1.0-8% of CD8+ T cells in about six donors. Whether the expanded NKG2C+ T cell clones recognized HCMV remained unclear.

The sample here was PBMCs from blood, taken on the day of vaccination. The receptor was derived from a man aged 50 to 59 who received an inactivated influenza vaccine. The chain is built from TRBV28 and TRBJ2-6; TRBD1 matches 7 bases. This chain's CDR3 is CASSLDRLPSGANVLTF. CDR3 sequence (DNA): TGTGCCAGCAGTTTGGACAGGTTACCCTCTGGGGCCAACGTCCTGACTTTC.